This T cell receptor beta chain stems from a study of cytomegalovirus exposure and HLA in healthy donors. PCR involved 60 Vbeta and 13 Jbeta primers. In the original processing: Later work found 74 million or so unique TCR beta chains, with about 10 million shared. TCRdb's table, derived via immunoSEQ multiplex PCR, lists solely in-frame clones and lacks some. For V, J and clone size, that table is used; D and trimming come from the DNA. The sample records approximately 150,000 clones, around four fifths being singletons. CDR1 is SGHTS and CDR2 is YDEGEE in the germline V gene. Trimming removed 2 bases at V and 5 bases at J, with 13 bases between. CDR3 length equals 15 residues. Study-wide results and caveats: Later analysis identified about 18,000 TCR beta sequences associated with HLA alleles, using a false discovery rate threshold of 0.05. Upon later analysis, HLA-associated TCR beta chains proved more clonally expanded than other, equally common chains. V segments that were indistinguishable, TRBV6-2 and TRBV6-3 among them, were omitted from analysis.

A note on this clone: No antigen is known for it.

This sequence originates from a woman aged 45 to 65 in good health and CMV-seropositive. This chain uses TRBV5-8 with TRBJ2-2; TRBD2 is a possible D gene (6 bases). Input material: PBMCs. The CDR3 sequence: CASSFGGVETGELFF. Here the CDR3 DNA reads TGTGCCAGCAGCTTTGGCGGGGTTGAAACCGGGGAGCTGTTTTTT.